This is a list of T cell receptor beta chains from one sample in a study of OX40 agonist ivuxolimab in advanced cancers. Here immunoSEQ multiplex PCR was the method, and the copy in TCRdb shows in-frame clones only, minus some. Of around 43,000 clones listed, more than 70% are singletons. The sample in question was CD4+ or CD8+ T cells sorted from blood, obtained in a trial of the OX40 agonist ivuxolimab. The receptors were gathered from an adult with an advanced solid tumor such as melanoma, head and neck, liver or kidney cancer. Both conserved end residues are part of each CDR3. A D gene is named only where the DNA matches it firmly. Rows may omit the clone size; those that give it use once, few, many or a size class.

>TRBJ2-3|TRBD2|TRBV10-3|-
TGTGCCATCAGTGTCTGGCTAGCGGGGGCGGGGGATACGCAGTATTTT
CAISVWLAGAGDTQYF
>TRBJ1-2|TRBD1|TRBV19|-
TGTGCCAGTAGTCCGGGACAGGGGTCCTATGGCTACACCTTC
CASSPGQGSYGYTF
>TRBJ1-5|-|TRBV7-9|-
TGTGCCAGCAGCTCGAGCCACCGGCCCCAGCATTTT
CASSSSHRPQHF
>TRBJ2-1|TRBD1|TRBV6-1|-
TGTGCCAGCAGAAGGGGGCCGAGCTCCTACAATGAGCAGTTCTTC
CASRRGPSSYNEQFF
>TRBJ2-7|TRBD2|TRBV5-6|-
TGTGCCAGCAGCTTTTTTATCGTAGCGGGGGGCTACGAGCAGTACTTC
CASSFFIVAGGYEQYF
>TRBJ1-2|-|TRBV5-4|-
TGTGCCAGCAGCAGCCGTGGGGACGGGCATTTGCGCTACACCTTC
CASSSRGDGHLRYTF
>TRBJ1-2|-|TRBV2|few
TGTGCCAGCTACAGGGTAGGAGTCGATGGCTACACCTTC
CASYRVGVDGYTF
>TRBJ2-5|-|TRBV7-9|-
TGTGCCAGCAGCGGTGTCGTCCAAGAGACCCAGTACTTC
CASSGVVQETQYF
>TRBJ2-2|-|TRBV4-1|-
TGCGCCAGCAGCCTCCGGGCCATTAACACCGGGGAGCTGTTTTTT
CASSLRAINTGELFF
>TRBJ2-7|-|TRBV5-6|-
TGTGCCAGCAGCTTTGGTAGCACCCAGCAGTACTTC
CASSFGSTQQYF
>TRBJ2-7|-|TRBV13|-
TGTGCCAGCAGCTTAGGGGACAGAGACTACGAGCAGTACTTC
CASSLGDRDYEQYF
>TRBJ2-2|-|TRBV11-2|-
TGTGCCAGCAGCTTACCCCGACAGATAGGGGTGGGGGCCGGGGAGCTGTTTTTT
CASSLPRQIGVGAGELFF
>TRBJ1-5|-|TRBV9|-
TGTGCCAGCAGCGTAGGGGACAGCAATCAGCCCCAGCATTTT
CASSVGDSNQPQHF
>TRBJ2-3|-|TRBV10-2|-
TGCGCCAGCAGTGAGACGGGGGGCTACACAGATACGCAGTATTTT
CASSETGGYTDTQYF
>TRBJ2-1|TRBD1|TRBV19|-
TGTGCCAGTAGTACCCAACAGGGGCGAGAGCAGTTCTTC
CASSTQQGREQFF
>TRBJ1-2|-|TRBV4-1|-
TGCGCCAGCAGCCAGCTGGTGACCGGACGCTACACCTTC
CASSQLVTGRYTF